This TCR beta chain was captured in a study of T cells in localized non-small cell lung cancer. Germline CDR1 reads SGHAT; CDR2 reads FQNNGV. The germline V and J ends were trimmed by 1 base and 0 bases, with 18 bases remaining between them. The CDR3 is 18 residues long. The method was immunoSEQ multiplex PCR; TCRdb's version includes in-frame clones alone and lacks a portion of them. The table shows 25,000 to 30,000 clones, with approximately 85% occurring only once. The sequences come from peripheral blood, collected before any cancer treatment. The V and J genes are TRBV11-2 and TRBJ1-1, with D maybe TRBD1 (6 bases). The TCR originated in a woman aged 40-69 years with stage I lung adenocarcinoma. CDR3 sequence: CASSLVGRGTPMNTEAFF. The CDR3 DNA reads as TGTGCCAGCAGCTTAGTCGGCAGGGGCACACCTATGAACACTGAAGCTTTCTTT.